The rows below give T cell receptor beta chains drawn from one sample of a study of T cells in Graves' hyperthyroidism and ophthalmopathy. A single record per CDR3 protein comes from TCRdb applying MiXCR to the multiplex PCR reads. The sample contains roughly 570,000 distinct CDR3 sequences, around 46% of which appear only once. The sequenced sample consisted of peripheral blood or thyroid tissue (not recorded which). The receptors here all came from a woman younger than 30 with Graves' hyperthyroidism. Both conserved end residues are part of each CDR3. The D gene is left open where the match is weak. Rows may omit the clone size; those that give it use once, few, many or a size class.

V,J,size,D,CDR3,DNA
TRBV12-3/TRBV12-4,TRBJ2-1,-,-,CASSLLGGGFYNEQFF,TGTGCCAGCAGTCTCCTCGGGGGAGGTTTCTACAATGAGCAGTTCTTC
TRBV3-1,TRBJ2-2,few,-,CASSEGRPRNTGELFF,TGTGCCAGCAGCGAAGGACGGCCACGCAACACCGGGGAGCTGTTTTTT
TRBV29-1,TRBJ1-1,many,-,CSVESTGSDTEAFF,TGCAGCGTTGAATCCACAGGGTCGGACACTGAAGCTTTCTTT
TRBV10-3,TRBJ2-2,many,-,CAGSGVGGELFF,TGTGCCGGATCGGGGGTCGGTGGGGAGCTGTTTTTT
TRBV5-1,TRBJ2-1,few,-,CASSRAVEQFF,TGCGCCAGCAGCCGGGCGGTGGAGCAGTTCTTC
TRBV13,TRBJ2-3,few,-,CASSFPTIEGGTDTQYF,TGTGCCAGCAGCTTTCCGACGATCGAGGGGGGCACAGATACGCAGTATTTT
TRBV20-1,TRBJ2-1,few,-,CSGGYYNEQFF,TGCAGTGGAGGCTACTACAATGAGCAGTTCTTC
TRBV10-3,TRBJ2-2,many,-,CAISDRDTGELFF,TGTGCCATCAGTGACAGGGACACCGGGGAGCTGTTTTTT
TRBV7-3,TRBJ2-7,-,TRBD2,CASARLAWQSYEQYF,TGTGCCAGCGCAAGACTAGCGTGGCAGTCCTACGAGCAGTACTTC
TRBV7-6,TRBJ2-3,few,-,CASRGVGTDTQYF,TGTGCCAGCAGGGGGGTCGGCACAGATACGCAGTATTTT
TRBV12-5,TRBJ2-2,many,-,CASGLYTGELFF,TGTGCTAGTGGACTGTACACCGGGGAGCTGTTTTTT
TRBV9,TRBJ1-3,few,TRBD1,CASSHSGGSGNTIYF,TGTGCCAGCAGCCATTCAGGGGGCTCTGGAAACACCATATATTTT
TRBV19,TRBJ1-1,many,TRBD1,CASSIPGQGAFF,TGTGCCAGTAGTATCCCGGGACAGGGAGCTTTCTTT
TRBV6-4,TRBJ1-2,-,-,CASSVSAGAHGYTF,TGTGCCAGCAGCGTTTCGGCAGGGGCGCATGGCTACACCTTC
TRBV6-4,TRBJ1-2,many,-,CASSRKGGDYGYTF,TGTGCCAGCAGCCGAAAGGGGGGCGACTATGGCTACACCTTC
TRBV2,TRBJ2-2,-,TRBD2,CASTCSGSITGELFF,TGTGCCAGCACTTGTAGCGGGAGTATCACCGGGGAGCTGTTTTTT
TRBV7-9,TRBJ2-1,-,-,CASSLAQGLLYNEQFF,TGTGCCAGCAGCTTAGCGCAGGGGCTACTCTACAATGAGCAGTTCTTC
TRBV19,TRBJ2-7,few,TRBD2,CASSIDPAGGSYEQYF,TGTGCCAGTAGTATAGATCCAGCGGGAGGTTCCTACGAGCAGTACTTC
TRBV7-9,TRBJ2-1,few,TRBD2,CASSQGREANEQFF,TGTGCCAGCAGCCAGGGGCGGGAGGCGAATGAGCAGTTCTTC
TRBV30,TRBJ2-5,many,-,CALSWGYF,TGTGCCTTATCGTGGGGTTACTTC
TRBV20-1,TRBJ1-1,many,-,CSASTAGVEEAFF,TGCAGTGCTAGTACCGCAGGGGTGGAAGAAGCTTTCTTT
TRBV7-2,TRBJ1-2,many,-,CASSTRTTLGYGYTF,TGTGCCAGCAGCACGAGGACCACCCTGGGGTATGGCTACACCTTC
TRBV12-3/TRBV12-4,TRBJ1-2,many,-,CASSSVETPGGYTF,TGTGCCAGCAGTTCAGTCGAGACACCGGGCGGCTACACCTTC
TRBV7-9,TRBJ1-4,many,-,CASSFRGAGLGPNDEKLFF,TGTGCCAGCAGCTTTAGGGGCGCCGGACTGGGACCGAATGATGAAAAACTGTTTTTT
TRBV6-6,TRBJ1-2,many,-,CASSYPGHGYTF,TGTGCCAGCAGTTACCCGGGACATGGCTACACCTTC
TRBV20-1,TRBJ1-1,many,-,CSAREQVNTEAFF,TGCAGTGCTAGAGAACAGGTGAACACTGAAGCTTTCTTT
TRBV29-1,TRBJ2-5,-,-,CSVDRGDETQYF,TGCAGCGTTGACAGGGGGGATGAGACCCAGTACTTC
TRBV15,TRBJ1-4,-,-,CATSGGLVLFF,TGTGCCACCAGCGGGGGACTAGTACTCTTTTTT
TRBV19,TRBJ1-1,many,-,CASSIVGRVTVSAEAFF,TGTGCCAGTAGTATAGTAGGCAGGGTAACCGTAAGCGCTGAAGCTTTCTTT
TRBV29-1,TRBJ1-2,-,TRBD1,CSKEQGAVRSGYTF,TGCAGCAAGGAACAGGGGGCGGTCAGATCTGGCTACACCTTC
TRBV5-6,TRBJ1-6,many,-,CASSFVSSYNSPLHF,TGTGCCAGCAGCTTCGTAAGCTCCTATAATTCACCCCTCCACTTT
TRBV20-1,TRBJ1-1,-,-,CSASTRWMNTEAFF,TGCAGTGCCAGCACTCGGTGGATGAACACTGAAGCTTTCTTT
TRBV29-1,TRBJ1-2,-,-,CSPSRADGYTF,TGCAGCCCCTCGCGGGCGGACGGCTACACCTTC
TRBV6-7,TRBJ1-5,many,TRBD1,CASSYSTGSGKPQHF,TGTGCCAGCAGTTACTCGACAGGGTCCGGAAAGCCCCAGCATTTT
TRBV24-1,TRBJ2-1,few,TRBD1,CATSDTGGSYNEQFF,TGTGCCACCAGTGATACAGGGGGCTCCTACAATGAGCAGTTCTTC
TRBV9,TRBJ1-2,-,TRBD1,CASSVQGTDYGYTF,TGTGCCAGCAGCGTACAGGGGACAGACTATGGCTACACCTTC
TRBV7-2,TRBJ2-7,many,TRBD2,CASSRDYTSYEQYF,TGTGCCAGCAGCCGGGACTACACTTCCTACGAGCAGTACTTC
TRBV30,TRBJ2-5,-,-,CAWSGAASEETQHF,TGTGCCTGGAGTGGAGCGGCTAGCGAAGAGACCCAGCACTTC
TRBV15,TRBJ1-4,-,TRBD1,CAASRDMGTGNEKLFF,TGTGCCGCCAGCAGAGATATGGGGACAGGCAATGAAAAACTGTTTTTT
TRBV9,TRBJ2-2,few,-,CASSVETGELFF,TGTGCCAGCAGCGTGGAGACCGGGGAGCTGTTTTTT
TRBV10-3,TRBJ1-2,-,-,CAISDGLANYGYTF,TGTGCCATCAGTGATGGACTAGCCAACTATGGCTACACCTTC
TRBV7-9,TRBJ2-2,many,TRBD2,CASSSPSGRNTGELFF,TGTGCCAGCAGTTCTCCTAGCGGGAGGAACACCGGGGAGCTGTTTTTT
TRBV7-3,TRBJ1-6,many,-,CASSSPGVAYNSPLHF,TGTGCCAGCAGCTCTCCAGGGGTAGCCTATAATTCACCCCTCCACTTT
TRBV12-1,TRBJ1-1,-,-,CASSFAGGVGNEAFF,TGTGCCAGCAGCTTTGCAGGGGGAGTTGGCAATGAAGCTTTCTTT
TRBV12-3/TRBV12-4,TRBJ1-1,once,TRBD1,CASNRQGAEAFF,TGTGCCAGCAACAGACAGGGGGCTGAAGCTTTCTTT
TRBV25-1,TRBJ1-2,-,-,CASTPQGIYGYTF,TGTGCCAGCACTCCACAGGGAATCTATGGCTACACCTTC
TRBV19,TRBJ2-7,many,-,CASRDRPGGDEQYF,TGTGCCAGCCGCGACAGGCCCGGGGGAGACGAGCAGTACTTC
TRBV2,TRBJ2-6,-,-,CASMFGGGYNVLTF,TGTGCCAGCATGTTTGGCGGGGGCTACAACGTCCTGACTTTC
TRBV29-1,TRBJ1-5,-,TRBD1,CSARQGGTNQPQHF,TGCAGCGCTAGACAGGGGGGGACCAATCAGCCCCAGCATTTT
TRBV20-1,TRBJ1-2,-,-,CSARQGAGYTF,TGCAGTGCTAGACAAGGGGCTGGCTACACCTTC
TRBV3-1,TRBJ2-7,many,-,CASSSSIREQYF,TGTGCCAGCAGTTCTTCCATCCGGGAGCAGTACTTC
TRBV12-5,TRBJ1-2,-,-,CASGTREDYGYTF,TGTGCTAGTGGTACCAGGGAGGACTATGGCTACACCTTC
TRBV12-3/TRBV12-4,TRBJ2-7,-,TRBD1,CASRDLGTGTYEQYF,TGTGCCAGCAGGGACCTCGGGACAGGAACCTACGAGCAGTACTTC
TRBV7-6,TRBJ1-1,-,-,CASSLASGRTNTEAFF,TGTGCCAGCAGCTTAGCCTCAGGGAGAACGAACACTGAAGCTTTCTTT
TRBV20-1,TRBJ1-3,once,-,CSSFRQDRSGNTIYF,TGCAGTAGCTTTCGGCAGGACCGCTCTGGAAACACCATATATTTT
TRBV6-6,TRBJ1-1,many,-,CASSYSGDVIEAFF,TGTGCCAGCAGTTACTCTGGGGATGTAATAGAAGCTTTCTTT
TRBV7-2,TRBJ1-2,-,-,CASSNREANYGYTF,TGTGCCAGCAGCAACCGGGAAGCTAACTATGGCTACACCTTC